Below are 18 T cell receptor beta chains sequenced from a single sample in a study of blood T cell repertoires in COVID-19. Sequencing was performed with immunoSEQ multiplex PCR; in TCRdb, only in-frame clones are kept and a portion is missing. The profile covers about half a million clones, with 80% to 90% appearing a single time and 8.3% taken by the ten largest. The specimen was PBMCs or T cells enriched from blood (not recorded which). Receptors were obtained from a woman aged 55-70 years who had recovered from COVID-19.

The genes are TRBV12-3 or TRBV12-4 and TRBJ1-1; maybe TRBD1 (6 bases). V was clipped by 8 bases and J by 3 bases, with 13 bases between them. The CDR3 is 13 amino acids. CDR3 sequence: CASHREGDTEAFF. In DNA form, the CDR3 reads TGTGCCAGCCACAGGGAGGGGGACACTGAAGCTTTCTTT.

The V gene is TRBV6-5, the J gene TRBJ1-2; D remains unclear. Germline V gives CDR1 MNHEY, CDR2 SVGAGI. Deletions cut 3 bases from V and 6 bases from J, with 11 bases between. The CDR3 is 13 amino acids. CDR3 sequence (DNA): TGTGCCAGCAGTTATGGAGGGTTGAATGGCTACACCTTC. Translation gives CASSYGGLNGYTF.

The gene calls are TRBV24-1 and TRBJ2-7, with 7 bases identical to TRBD1. Germline loops: CDR1 KGHDR, CDR2 SFDVKD. The V segment lost 6 bases and the J segment 4 bases; nucleotides outside the gene matches: 8. The CDR3 contains 14 residues. CDR3 protein: CATSTGDVVYEQYF. The CDR3 DNA reads as TGTGCCACCAGTACAGGGGACGTGGTGTACGAGCAGTACTTC.

This rearrangement joins TRBV24-1 to TRBJ1-1, with D possibly being TRBD1 (6 bases). This CDR3 is 13 amino acids long. V was clipped by 3 bases and J by 5 bases, with 9 bases between them. Germline V gene data show CDR1 as KGHDR and CDR2 as SFDVKD. CDR3: CATSDTGSTEAFF. DNA of the CDR3: TGTGCCACCAGTGATACAGGGAGTACTGAAGCTTTCTTT.

CDR3 nucleotides: TGTGCCAGCAGCTTAGGGCAGGGAAACACAGATACGCAGTATTTT. Its protein is CASSLGQGNTDTQYF. The V and J genes are TRBV11-2 and TRBJ2-3; D might be TRBD1 (5 bases). V gave up 1 base and J gave up 2 bases, with 10 bases separating them. The CDR3 consists of 15 residues. Germline V gene sequence: CDR1 SGHAT, CDR2 FQNNGV.

The chain couples TRBV7-2 to TRBJ1-4, with D possibly matching TRBD1 (6 bases). The germline V gene has CDR1 SGHTA and CDR2 FQGNSA. Trimming stripped 0 bases from V and 7 bases from J, with 12 bases between. The CDR3 has 15 amino acids. The CDR3 DNA reads as TGTGCCAGCAGCTTAGCTCAGGGGTTAAGTGAAAAACTGTTTTTT. Its protein product is CASSLAQGLSEKLFF.

V usage is TRBV24-1 and J usage is TRBJ1-4; D is possibly TRBD1 (6 bases). CDR1 is KGHDR, CDR2 SFDVKD, per germline. Trimming shortened V by 5 bases and J by 8 bases, and 11 bases separated the two germline ends. CDR3 length: 13 amino acids. DNA for the CDR3: TGTGCCACCAGTGGGGGGCTAGGCGAAAAACTGTTTTTT. The encoded protein is CATSGGLGEKLFF.

This sequence joins TRBV3-1 (or the pseudogene TRBV3-2) and TRBJ2-3; D is unresolved. Germline-derived CDR1 and CDR2 are LGHDT and YNNKEL (reference sequence). With 2 bases removed from V and 4 bases from J, the gap between germline ends came to 4 bases. The CDR3 is 12 amino acids. CDR3 protein: CASSQLADTQYF. CDR3 nucleotide sequence: TGTGCCAGCAGCCAACTCGCAGATACGCAGTATTTT.

This chain joins TRBV19 and TRBJ2-5; perhaps TRBD1 as D (6 bases). CDR1 and CDR2 (germline): LNHDA, SQIVND (reference sequence). Deletions cut 4 bases from V and 5 bases from J, with 8 bases between. The CDR3 is 12 residues long. Written as DNA, the CDR3 is TGTGCCAGTAGTAGGGGGCCGGAGACCCAGTACTTC. Its translation is CASSRGPETQYF.

The J gene is TRBJ1-6, the V gene TRBV27; D is perhaps TRBD1 (6 bases). The CDR3 sequence is 14 residues long. With 6 bases removed from V and 10 bases from J, the gap between germline ends came to 16 bases. CDR1 MNHEY and CDR2 SMNVEV come from the germline V gene (reference sequence). The CDR3 here is CASREPSGESPLHF. The CDR3 region has the DNA TGTGCCAGCAGAGAGCCATCAGGGGAATCACCCCTCCACTTT.

The rearrangement uses TRBV15 and TRBJ1-4; 9 bases agree with TRBD1. The CDR3 length is 15 residues. The V gene end was trimmed by 5 bases and the J gene end by 8 bases; junction bases not matched to a gene: 9. Per the germline V gene, CDR1 is LNHNV and CDR2 is YYDKDF (reference sequence). The CDR3 bases are TGTGCCACCAGCTCACCACAGGGGGCTTCCGAAAAACTGTTTTTT. It translates to CATSSPQGASEKLFF.

The gene calls are TRBV5-1 and TRBJ2-3; no clear D. Germline CDR1 is SGHRS and CDR2 is YFSETQ. V was trimmed by 0 bases and J by 2 bases, leaving 7 bases between them. The CDR3 contains 14 residues. The CDR3 here is CASSLAADTDTQYF. In DNA, the CDR3 is TGCGCCAGCAGCTTGGCCGCGGACACAGATACGCAGTATTTT.

The chain employs TRBV11-2 and TRBJ1-1; D gene uncertain. The ends were cut back, 2 bases at V and 1 base at J, with 11 bases in the middle. In germline, CDR1 is SGHAT, CDR2 FQNNGV. There are 15 residues in the CDR3. CDR3 DNA: TGTGCCAGCAGCTTATATGGCAGGAAGAACACTGAAGCTTTCTTT. It translates to CASSLYGRKNTEAFF.

The V and J genes are TRBV11-2 and TRBJ1-2; D gene ambiguous. The germline CDR1 and CDR2 sequences are SGHAT and FQNNGV. The CDR3 has 15 amino acids. With 6 bases removed from V and 3 bases from J, the gap between germline ends came to 17 bases. In DNA form, the CDR3 reads TGTGCCAGCAGTCAAACGGTCCCCGGGGACTATGGCTACACCTTC. Amino acid sequence: CASSQTVPGDYGYTF.

The chain employs TRBV6-6 and TRBJ1-1; TRBD1 agrees at 11 bases. CDR3 length equals 16 residues. Germline trimming cut 6 bases from V and 0 bases from J; bases unmatched to any gene: 6. Per the germline V gene, CDR1 is MNHNY and CDR2 is SVGAGI (reference sequence). In DNA, the CDR3 is TGTGCCAGCAGACCGGACAGGGGGCTTATGAACACTGAAGCTTTCTTT. This gives the protein CASRPDRGLMNTEAFF.

This clone was counted only a few times. The chain has TRBV19 and TRBJ1-6; tentatively, D is TRBD1 (6 bases). The CDR3 has 15 residues. Trimming stripped 3 bases from V and 4 bases from J, with 10 bases between. Per germline, CDR1 LNHDA and CDR2 SQIVND (reference sequence). The CDR3 DNA reads as TGTGCCAGTAGTATGGACAGAGATTATAATTCACCCCTCCACTTT. It specifies CASSMDRDYNSPLHF. The variable domain in full, with the rest retrieved from reference TRBV19 and TRBJ1-6, is DGGITQSPKYLFRKEGQNVTLSCEQNLNHDAMYWYRQDPGQGLRLIYYSQIVNDFQKGDIAEGYSVSREKKESFPLTVTSAQKNPTAFYLCASSMDRDYNSPLHFGNGTRLTVT.

This chain uses TRBV30 with TRBJ2-7; weak D call: TRBD2 (6 bases). The V gene lost 0 bases and the J gene lost 9 bases, with 15 bases spanning the gap. The CDR3 totals 13 residues. The germline V gene encodes CDR1 GTSNPN and CDR2 SVGIG (reference sequence). Here the CDR3 DNA reads TGTGCCTGGAGTGTATCTGGAGGGAGTAGGCAGTACGTC. This translates into CAWSVSGGSRQYV.

The count of this clone is one. J is TRBJ1-2 and V is TRBV10-2; 12 bases agree with TRBD1. CDR1 and CDR2 (germline): WSHSY, SAAADI. The CDR3 extends over 16 amino acids. V lost 0 bases, J lost 4 bases, and 3 bases stayed unmatched. The CDR3 bases are TGCGCCAGCAGTGAGTCGCTGGGACAGGGGGCCTATGGCTACACCTTC. Its protein product is CASSESLGQGAYGYTF.